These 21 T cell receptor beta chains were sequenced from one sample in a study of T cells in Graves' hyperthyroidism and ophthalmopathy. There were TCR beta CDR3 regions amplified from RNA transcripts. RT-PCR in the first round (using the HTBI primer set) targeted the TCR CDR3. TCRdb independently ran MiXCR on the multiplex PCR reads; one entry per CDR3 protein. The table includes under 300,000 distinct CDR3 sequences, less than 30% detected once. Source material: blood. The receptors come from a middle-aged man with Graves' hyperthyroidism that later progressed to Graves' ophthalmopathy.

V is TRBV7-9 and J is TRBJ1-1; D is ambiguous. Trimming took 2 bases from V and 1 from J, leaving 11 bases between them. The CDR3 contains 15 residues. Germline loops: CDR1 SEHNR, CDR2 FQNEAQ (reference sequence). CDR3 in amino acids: CASSLSVVGNTEAFF. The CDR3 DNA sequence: TGTGCCAGCAGCTTAAGCGTTGTAGGGAACACTGAAGCTTTCTTT.

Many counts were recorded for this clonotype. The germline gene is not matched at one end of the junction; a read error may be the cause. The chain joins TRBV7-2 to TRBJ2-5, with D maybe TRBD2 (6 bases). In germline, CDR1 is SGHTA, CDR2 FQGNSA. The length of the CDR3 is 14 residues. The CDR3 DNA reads TGTGCCAGCACCTTACTAGCAATGGGCGAGACCCAGTACTTC. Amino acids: CASTLLAMGETQYF.

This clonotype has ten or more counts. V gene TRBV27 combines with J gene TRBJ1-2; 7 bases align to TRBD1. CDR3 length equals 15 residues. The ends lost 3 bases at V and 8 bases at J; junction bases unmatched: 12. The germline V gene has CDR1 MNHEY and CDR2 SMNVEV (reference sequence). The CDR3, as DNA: TGTGCCAGCAGTTTCGGACGAGACAGGGTGGCGGGCTACACCTTC. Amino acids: CASSFGRDRVAGYTF.

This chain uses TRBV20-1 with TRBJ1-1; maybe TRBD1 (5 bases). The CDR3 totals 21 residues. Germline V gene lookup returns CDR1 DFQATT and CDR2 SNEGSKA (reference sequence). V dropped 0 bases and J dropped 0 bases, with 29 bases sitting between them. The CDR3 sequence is CSARDSVGTLIFGELNTEAFF. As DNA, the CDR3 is TGCAGTGCTAGAGACAGTGTCGGGACGTTAATCTTCGGGGAGTTGAACACTGAAGCTTTCTTT.

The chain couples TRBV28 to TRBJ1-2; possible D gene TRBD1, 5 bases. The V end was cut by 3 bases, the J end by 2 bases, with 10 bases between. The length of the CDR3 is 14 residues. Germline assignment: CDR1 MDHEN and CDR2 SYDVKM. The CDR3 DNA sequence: TGTGCCAGCAGTTTCGGGACGCAGAACTATGGCTACACCTTC. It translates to CASSFGTQNYGYTF.

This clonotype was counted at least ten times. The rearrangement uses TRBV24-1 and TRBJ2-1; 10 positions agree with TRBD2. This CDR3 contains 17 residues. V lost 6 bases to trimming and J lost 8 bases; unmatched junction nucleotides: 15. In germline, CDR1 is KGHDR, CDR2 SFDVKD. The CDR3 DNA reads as TGTGCCACCAGTCAAGCGGGAGGGCCGGGGGGGAGGTATGAGCAGTTCTTC. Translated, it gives CATSQAGGPGGRYEQFF.

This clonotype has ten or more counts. In DNA, the CDR3 is TGTGCCAGCAGTCCCAGAGGGGGTCCCTTGAACACCGGGGAGCTGTTTTTT. Protein: CASSPRGGPLNTGELFF. J is TRBJ2-2 and V is TRBV12-3 or TRBV12-4; D perhaps matches TRBD1 (6 bases). The CDR3 is made up of 17 amino acids. V dropped 5 bases and J dropped 1 base, with 17 bases sitting between them.

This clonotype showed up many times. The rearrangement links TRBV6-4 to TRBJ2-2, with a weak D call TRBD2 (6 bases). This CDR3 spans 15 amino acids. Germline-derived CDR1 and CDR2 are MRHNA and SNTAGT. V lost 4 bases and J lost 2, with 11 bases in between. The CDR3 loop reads CASSVSGVNTGELFF. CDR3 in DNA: TGTGCCAGCAGTGTTTCGGGAGTAAACACCGGGGAGCTGTTTTTT.

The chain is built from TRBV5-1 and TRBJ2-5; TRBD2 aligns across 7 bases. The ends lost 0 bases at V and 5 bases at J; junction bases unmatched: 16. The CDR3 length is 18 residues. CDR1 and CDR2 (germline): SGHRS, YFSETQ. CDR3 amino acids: CASSLGSAASGKGETQYF. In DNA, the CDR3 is TGCGCCAGCAGCTTGGGGTCGGCCGCCAGCGGGAAGGGGGAGACCCAGTACTTC.

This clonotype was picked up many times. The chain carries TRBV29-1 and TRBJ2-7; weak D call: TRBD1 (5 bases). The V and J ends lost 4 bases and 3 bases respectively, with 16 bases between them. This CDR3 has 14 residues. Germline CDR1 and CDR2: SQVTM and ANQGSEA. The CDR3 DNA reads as TGCAGCGTTGCGACCAGCCAGGGAAACTACGAGCAGTACTTC. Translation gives CSVATSQGNYEQYF.

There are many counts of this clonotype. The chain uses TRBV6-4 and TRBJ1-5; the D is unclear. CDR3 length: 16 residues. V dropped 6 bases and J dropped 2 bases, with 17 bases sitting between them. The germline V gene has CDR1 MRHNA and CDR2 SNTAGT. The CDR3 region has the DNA TGTGCCAGCAGCCCCGGACCGAGGGTCGGCAATCAGCCCCAGCATTTT. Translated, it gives CASSPGPRVGNQPQHF.

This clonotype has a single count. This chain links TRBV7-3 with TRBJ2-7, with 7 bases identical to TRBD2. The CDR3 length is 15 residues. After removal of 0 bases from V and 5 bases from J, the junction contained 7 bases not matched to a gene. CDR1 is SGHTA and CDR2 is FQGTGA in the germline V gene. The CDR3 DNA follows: TGTGCCAGCAGCTTAACTGCGGCGGGAGCACACGAGCAGTACTTC. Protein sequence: CASSLTAAGAHEQYF.

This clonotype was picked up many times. CDR3 sequence reads: CSVEDLTYRDGGTEAFF. The CDR3 DNA is TGCAGCGTTGAAGATCTAACCTACAGGGATGGGGGCACTGAAGCTTTCTTT. The chain links TRBV29-1 to TRBJ1-1; TRBD1 is a possible D gene (6 bases). This CDR3 spans 17 amino acids. V was clipped by 0 bases and J by 4 bases, with 21 bases between them. In germline, CDR1 is SQVTM, CDR2 ANQGSEA. Using reference TRBV29-1 and TRBJ1-1 for the parts outside the CDR3, the full variable domain is SAVISQKPSRDICQRGTSLTIQCQVDSQVTMMFWYRQQPGQSLTLIATANQGSEATYESGFVIDKFPISRPNLTFSTLTVSNMSPEDSSIYLCSVEDLTYRDGGTEAFFGQGTRLTVV.

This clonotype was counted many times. CDR3 sequence: CASSLGTLLGQPQHF. The CDR3 bases are TGTGCCAGCAGCCTCGGGACACTTCTGGGTCAGCCCCAGCATTTT. The rearrangement joins TRBV2 to TRBJ1-5; perhaps TRBD1 as D (6 bases). The CDR3 has 15 amino acids. Deletions cut 6 bases from V and 6 bases from J, with 18 bases between. Looked up from germline, CDR1 is SNHLY and CDR2 is FYNNEI.

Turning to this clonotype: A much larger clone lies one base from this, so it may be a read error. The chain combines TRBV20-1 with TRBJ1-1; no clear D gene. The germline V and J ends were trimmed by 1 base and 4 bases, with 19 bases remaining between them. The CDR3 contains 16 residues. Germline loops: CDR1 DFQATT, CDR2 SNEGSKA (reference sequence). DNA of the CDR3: TGCAGTGCTAGAGGGGCCAACGAGGGAGGAGGCACTGAAGCTTTCTTT. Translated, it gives CSARGANEGGGTEAFF.

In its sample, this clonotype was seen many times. The CDR3 nucleotides read TGTGCCAGCATCCAGGGGCGGGGGAGGGAGCAGTACTTC. Protein sequence: CASIQGRGREQYF. The chain recombines TRBV28 with TRBJ2-7; tentative D call: TRBD2 (7 bases). There are 13 residues in the CDR3. Trimming left V 7 bases short and J 7 bases short, with 17 bases between. Germline V gives CDR1 MDHEN, CDR2 SYDVKM.

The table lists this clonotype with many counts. CDR3 DNA sequence: TGTGCCATCAGCCCAGGCAGCGGGAGACGCTACGAGCAGTACTTC. This codes for CAISPGSGRRYEQYF. The gene calls are TRBV10-3 and TRBJ2-7; 8 bases fit TRBD2. Trimming took 6 bases from V and 3 from J; bases not matched to a gene: 10. Per germline, CDR1 ENHRY and CDR2 SYGVKD. CDR3 size: 15 residues.

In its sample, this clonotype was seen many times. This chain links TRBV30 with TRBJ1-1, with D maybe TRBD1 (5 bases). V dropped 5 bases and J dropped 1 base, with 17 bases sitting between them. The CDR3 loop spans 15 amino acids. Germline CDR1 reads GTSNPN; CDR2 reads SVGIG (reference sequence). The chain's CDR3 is CAWVKDGGRNTEAFF. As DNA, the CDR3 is TGTGCCTGGGTAAAGGACGGGGGGAGGAACACTGAAGCTTTCTTT.

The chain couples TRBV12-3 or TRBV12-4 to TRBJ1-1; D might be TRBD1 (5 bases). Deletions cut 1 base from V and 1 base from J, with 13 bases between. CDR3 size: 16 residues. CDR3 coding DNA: TGTGCCAGCAGTTTAGACCTAGGGGTGGGGAACACTGAAGCTTTCTTT. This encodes CASSLDLGVGNTEAFF.

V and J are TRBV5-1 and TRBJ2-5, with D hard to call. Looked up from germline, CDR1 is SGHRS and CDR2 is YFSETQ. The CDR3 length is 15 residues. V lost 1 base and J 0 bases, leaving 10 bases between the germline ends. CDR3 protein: CASSLRRLNQETQYF. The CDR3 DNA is TGCGCCAGCAGCTTGCGCAGACTCAACCAAGAGACCCAGTACTTC.

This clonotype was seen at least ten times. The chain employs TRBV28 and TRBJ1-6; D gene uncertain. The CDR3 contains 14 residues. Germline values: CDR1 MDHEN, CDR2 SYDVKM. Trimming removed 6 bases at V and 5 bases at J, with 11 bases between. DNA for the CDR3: TGTGCCAGCAGGGCCCCCCCACATAATTCACCCCTCCACTTT. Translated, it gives CASRAPPHNSPLHF.